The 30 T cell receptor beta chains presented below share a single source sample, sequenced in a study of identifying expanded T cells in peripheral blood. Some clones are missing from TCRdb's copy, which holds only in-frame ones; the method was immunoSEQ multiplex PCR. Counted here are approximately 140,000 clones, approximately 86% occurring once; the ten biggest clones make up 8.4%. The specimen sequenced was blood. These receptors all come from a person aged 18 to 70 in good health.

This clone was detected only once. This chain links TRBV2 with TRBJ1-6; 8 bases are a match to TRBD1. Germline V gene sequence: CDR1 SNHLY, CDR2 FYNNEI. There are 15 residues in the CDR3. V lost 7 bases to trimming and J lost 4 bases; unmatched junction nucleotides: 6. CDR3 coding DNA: TGTGCCAGCAACCCCGGGACAGGTTATAATTCACCCCTCCACTTT. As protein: CASNPGTGYNSPLHF.

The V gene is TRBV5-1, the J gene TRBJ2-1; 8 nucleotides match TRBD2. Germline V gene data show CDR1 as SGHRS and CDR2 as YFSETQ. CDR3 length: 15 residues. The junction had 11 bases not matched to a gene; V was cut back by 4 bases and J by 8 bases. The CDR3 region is CASSPGRAWGDEQFF. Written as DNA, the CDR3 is TGCGCCAGCAGCCCCGGGAGGGCCTGGGGGGATGAGCAGTTCTTC.

CDR3 sequence (DNA): TGTGCCAGCAGCCCCCCCACTGGAAGACCGGTAGGGCAGTACTTC. Protein sequence: CASSPPTGRPVGQYF. The rearrangement links TRBV5-5 to TRBJ2-7; unclear D gene. This CDR3 contains 15 residues. V dropped 4 bases and J dropped 9 bases, with 23 bases sitting between them. Per the germline V gene, CDR1 is SGHKS and CDR2 is YYEKEE (reference sequence).

The CDR3 nucleotides read TGTGCCAGCAGCTCCGGACAGCCCGTTTCACCCCTCCACTTT. This sequence encodes CASSSGQPVSPLHF. This chain links TRBV7-9 with TRBJ1-6; possibly TRBD1 for D (6 bases). The germline V gene has CDR1 SEHNR and CDR2 FQNEAQ (reference sequence). Trimming took 4 bases from V and 9 from J, leaving 13 bases between them. CDR3 size: 14 residues.

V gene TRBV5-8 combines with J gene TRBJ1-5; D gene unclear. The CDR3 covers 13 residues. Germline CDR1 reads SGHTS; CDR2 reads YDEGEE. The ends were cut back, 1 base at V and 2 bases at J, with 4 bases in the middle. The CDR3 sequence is CASSLRGNQPQHF. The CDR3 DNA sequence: TGTGCCAGCAGCTTGCGTGGCAATCAGCCCCAGCATTTT.

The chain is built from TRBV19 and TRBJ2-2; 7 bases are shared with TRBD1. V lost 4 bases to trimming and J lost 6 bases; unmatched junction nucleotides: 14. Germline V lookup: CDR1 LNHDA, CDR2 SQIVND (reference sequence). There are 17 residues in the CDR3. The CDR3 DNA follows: TGTGCCAGTAGTAGGGACAGAGTACGATTTTTAGCCGGGGAGCTGTTTTTT. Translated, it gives CASSRDRVRFLAGELFF.

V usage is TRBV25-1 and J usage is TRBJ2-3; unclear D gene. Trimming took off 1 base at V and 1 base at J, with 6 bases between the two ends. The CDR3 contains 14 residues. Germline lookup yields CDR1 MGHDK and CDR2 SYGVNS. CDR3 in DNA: TGTGCCAGCAGTGAATTAACAGGCACAGATACGCAGTATTTT. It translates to CASSELTGTDTQYF.

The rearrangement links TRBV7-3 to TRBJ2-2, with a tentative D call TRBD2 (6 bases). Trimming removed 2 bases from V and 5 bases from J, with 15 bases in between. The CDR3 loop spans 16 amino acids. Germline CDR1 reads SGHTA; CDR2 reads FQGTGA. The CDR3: CASSLLGGAGTGELFF. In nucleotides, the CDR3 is TGTGCCAGCAGCTTACTAGGTGGCGCGGGGACCGGGGAGCTGTTTTTT.

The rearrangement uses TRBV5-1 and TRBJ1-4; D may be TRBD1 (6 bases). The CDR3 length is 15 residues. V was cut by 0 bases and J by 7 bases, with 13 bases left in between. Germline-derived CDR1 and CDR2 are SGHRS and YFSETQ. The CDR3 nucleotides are TGCGCCAGCAGCTTGGCCGAACAGGGCGGTGAAAAACTGTTTTTT. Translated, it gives CASSLAEQGGEKLFF.

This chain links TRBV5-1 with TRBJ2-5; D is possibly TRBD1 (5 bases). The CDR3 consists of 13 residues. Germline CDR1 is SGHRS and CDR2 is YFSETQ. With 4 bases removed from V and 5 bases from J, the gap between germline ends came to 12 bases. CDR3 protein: CASSQGLEETQYF. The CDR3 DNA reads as TGCGCCAGCAGCCAGGGTTTAGAGGAGACCCAGTACTTC.

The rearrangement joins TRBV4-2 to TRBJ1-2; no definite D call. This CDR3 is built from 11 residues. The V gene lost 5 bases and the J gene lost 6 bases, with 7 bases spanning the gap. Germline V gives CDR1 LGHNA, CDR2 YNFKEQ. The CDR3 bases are TGTGCCAGCAGCGCCGGCAATGGCTACACCTTC. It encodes CASSAGNGYTF.

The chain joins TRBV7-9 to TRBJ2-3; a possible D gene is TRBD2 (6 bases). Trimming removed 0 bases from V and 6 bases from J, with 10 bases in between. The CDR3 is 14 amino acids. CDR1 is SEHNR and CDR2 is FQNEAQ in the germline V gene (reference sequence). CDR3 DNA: TGTGCCAGCAGCTTAGCCGGGGGTGGGGATACGCAGTATTTT. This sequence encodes CASSLAGGGDTQYF. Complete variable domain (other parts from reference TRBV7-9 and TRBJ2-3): DTGVSQNPRHKITKRGQNVTFRCDPISEHNRLYWYRQTLGQGPEFLTYFQNEAQLEKSRLLSDRFSAERPKGSFSTLEIQRTEQGDSAMYLCASSLAGGGDTQYFGPGTRLTVL.

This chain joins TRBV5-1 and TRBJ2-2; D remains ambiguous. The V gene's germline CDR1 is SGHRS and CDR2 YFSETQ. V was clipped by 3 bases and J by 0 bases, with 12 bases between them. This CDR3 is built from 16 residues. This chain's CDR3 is CASSSRHNSNTGELFF. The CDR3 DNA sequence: TGCGCCAGCAGCTCCAGACACAACTCGAACACCGGGGAGCTGTTTTTT.

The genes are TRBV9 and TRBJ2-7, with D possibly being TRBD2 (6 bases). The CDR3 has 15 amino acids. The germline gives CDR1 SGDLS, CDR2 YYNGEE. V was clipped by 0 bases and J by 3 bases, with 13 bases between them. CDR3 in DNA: TGTGCCAGCAGCGTAGTGGCGGGACCCGGCTACGAGCAGTACTTC. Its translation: CASSVVAGPGYEQYF.

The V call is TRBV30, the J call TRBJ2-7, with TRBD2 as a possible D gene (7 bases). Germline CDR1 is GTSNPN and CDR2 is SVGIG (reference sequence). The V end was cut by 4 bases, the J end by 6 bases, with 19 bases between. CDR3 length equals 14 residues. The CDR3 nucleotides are TGTGCCTGGAACCTAAAGGGGGGGCGGTCCGAGCAGTACTTC. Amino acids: CAWNLKGGRSEQYF.

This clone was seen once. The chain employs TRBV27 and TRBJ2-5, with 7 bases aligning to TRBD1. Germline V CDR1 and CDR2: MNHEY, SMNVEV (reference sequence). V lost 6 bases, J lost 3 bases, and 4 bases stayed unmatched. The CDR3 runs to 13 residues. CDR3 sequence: CASRQTGKETQYF. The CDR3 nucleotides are TGTGCCAGCAGACAGACAGGGAAAGAGACCCAGTACTTC.

The DNA of the CDR3 is TGTGCCACCAGCAGAGAGGGTGGGGGGGCCTACGAGCAGTACTTC. Encoded protein: CATSREGGGAYEQYF. The V and J genes are TRBV15 and TRBJ2-7; TRBD2 matches 7 bases. Germline V gives CDR1 LNHNV, CDR2 YYDKDF (reference sequence). The CDR3 loop spans 15 amino acids. The V segment lost 0 bases and the J segment 2 bases; nucleotides outside the gene matches: 4.

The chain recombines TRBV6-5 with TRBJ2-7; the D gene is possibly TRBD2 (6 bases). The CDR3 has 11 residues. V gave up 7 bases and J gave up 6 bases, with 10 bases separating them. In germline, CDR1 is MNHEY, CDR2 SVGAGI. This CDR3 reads CASTMGGEQYF. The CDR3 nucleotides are TGTGCCAGCACCATGGGGGGCGAGCAGTACTTC.

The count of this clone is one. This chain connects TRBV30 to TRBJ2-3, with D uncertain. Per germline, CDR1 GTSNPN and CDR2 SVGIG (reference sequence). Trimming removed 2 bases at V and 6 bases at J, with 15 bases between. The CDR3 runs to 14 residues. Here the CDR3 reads CAWSWQISSDTQYF. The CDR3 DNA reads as TGTGCCTGGAGTTGGCAGATTAGTTCCGATACGCAGTATTTT.

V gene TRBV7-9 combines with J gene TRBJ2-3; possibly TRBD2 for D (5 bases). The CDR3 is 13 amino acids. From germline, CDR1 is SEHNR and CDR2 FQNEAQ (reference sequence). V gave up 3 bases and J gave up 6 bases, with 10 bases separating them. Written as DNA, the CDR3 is TGTGCCAGCAGCTTGTCCGGGAAGGATACGCAGTATTTT. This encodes CASSLSGKDTQYF. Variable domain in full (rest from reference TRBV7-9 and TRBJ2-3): DTGVSQNPRHKITKRGQNVTFRCDPISEHNRLYWYRQTLGQGPEFLTYFQNEAQLEKSRLLSDRFSAERPKGSFSTLEIQRTEQGDSAMYLCASSLSGKDTQYFGPGTRLTVL.

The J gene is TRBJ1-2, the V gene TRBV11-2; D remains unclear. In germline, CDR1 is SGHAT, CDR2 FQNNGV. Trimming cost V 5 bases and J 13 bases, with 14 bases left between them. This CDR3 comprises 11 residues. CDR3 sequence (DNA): TGTGCCAGCAGCGCGAGCCGGGCGGGCACCTTC. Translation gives CASSASRAGTF.

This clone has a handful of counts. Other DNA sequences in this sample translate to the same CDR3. The CDR3 DNA reads as TGTGCCAGCTCACCTCCCAGCTCCTACGAGCAGTACTTC. The encoded protein is CASSPPSSYEQYF. The J gene is TRBJ2-7, the V gene TRBV18, with D hard to call. Germline V CDR1 and CDR2: KGHSH, LQKENI. Trimming pared 3 bases from V and 0 bases from J, leaving 6 bases between. The CDR3 sequence is 13 residues long.

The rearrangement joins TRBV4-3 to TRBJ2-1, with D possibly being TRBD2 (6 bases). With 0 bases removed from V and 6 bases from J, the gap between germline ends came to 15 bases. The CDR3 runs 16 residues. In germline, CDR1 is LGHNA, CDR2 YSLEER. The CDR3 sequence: CASSQDLLARLNEQFF. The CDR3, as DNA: TGCGCCAGCAGCCAAGATTTACTAGCCCGTCTCAATGAGCAGTTCTTC.

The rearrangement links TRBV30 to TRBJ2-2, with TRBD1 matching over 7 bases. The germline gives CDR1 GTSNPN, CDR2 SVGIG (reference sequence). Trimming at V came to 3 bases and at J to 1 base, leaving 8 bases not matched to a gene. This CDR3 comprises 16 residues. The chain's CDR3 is CAWRELRGRNTGELFF. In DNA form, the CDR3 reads TGTGCCTGGAGGGAACTCAGGGGGAGGAACACCGGGGAGCTGTTTTTT.

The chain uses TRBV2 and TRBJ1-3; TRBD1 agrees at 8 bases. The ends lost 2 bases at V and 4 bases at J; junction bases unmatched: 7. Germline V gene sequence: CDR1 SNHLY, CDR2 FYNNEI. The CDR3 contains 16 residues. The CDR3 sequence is CASSEYGRGPGNTIYF. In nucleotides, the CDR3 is TGTGCCAGCAGTGAATATGGCAGGGGGCCCGGAAACACCATATATTTT.

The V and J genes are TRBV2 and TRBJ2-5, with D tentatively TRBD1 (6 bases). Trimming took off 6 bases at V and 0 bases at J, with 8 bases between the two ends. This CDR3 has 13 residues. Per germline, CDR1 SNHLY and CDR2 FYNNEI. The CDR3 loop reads CASSRTDQETQYF. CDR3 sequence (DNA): TGTGCCAGCAGCAGGACAGACCAAGAGACCCAGTACTTC.

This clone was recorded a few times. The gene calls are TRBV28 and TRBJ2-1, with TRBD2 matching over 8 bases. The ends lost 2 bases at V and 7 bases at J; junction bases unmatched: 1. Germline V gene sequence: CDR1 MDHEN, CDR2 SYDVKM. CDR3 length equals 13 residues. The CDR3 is CASSLAGGNEQFF. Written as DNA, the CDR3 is TGTGCCAGCAGTTTAGCGGGAGGTAATGAGCAGTTCTTC. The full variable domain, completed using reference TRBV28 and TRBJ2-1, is DVKVTQSSRYLVKRTGEKVFLECVQDMDHENMFWYRQDPGLGLRLIYFSYDVKMKEKGDIPEGYSVSREKKERFSLILESASTNQTSMYLCASSLAGGNEQFFGPGTRLTVL.

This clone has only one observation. The CDR3 here is CASSFSLQGVGGYTF. CDR3 nucleotides: TGTGCCAGCAGTTTTTCCCTACAGGGGGTTGGTGGCTACACCTTC. J is TRBJ1-2 and V is TRBV27; 8 nucleotides agree with TRBD1. The length of the CDR3 is 15 residues. The J segment lost 7 bases and the V segment lost 3 bases, leaving 10 bases of the junction unmatched. Germline values: CDR1 MNHEY, CDR2 SMNVEV (reference sequence).

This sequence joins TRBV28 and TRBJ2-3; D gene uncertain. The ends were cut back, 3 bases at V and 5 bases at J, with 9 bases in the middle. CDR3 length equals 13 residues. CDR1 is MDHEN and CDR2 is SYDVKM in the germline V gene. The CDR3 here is CASSFLEIDTQYF. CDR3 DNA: TGTGCCAGCAGTTTCCTGGAGATAGATACGCAGTATTTT. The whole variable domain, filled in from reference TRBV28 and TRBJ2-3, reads DVKVTQSSRYLVKRTGEKVFLECVQDMDHENMFWYRQDPGLGLRLIYFSYDVKMKEKGDIPEGYSVSREKKERFSLILESASTNQTSMYLCASSFLEIDTQYFGPGTRLTVL.

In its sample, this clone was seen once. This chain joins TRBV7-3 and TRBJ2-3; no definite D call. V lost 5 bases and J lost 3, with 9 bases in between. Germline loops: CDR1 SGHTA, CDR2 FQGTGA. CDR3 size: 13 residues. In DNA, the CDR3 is TGTGCCAGCAGCCCCGCCAGAACAGATACGCAGTATTTT. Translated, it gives CASSPARTDTQYF. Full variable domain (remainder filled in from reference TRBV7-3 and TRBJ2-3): GAGVSQTPSNKVTEKGKYVELRCDPISGHTALYWYRQSLGQGPEFLIYFQGTGAADDSGLPNDRFFAVRPEGSVSTLKIQRTERGDSAVYLCASSPARTDTQYFGPGTRLTVL.